This T cell receptor (beta chain) was retrieved from a study of CD8+ T cells in alopecia areata. The study, taken as a whole, reports: Alopecia totalis/universalis scalp especially showed more expanded CD8+ clones than normal scalp.

Individuals with alopecia areata gave both lesional scalp punch biopsies and peripheral blood for collection. This clone was observed a few times. What it binds is not known. Extraction of RNA preceded its reverse transcription into cDNA, which served as the sequencing template. Repertoires were generated with immunoSEQ multiplex PCR, while TCRdb's copy carries only in-frame clones and drops some. The table has about 140,000 clones, approximately 49% seen once; the top ten hold about 1%. The receptor comes from a human donor with alopecia areata. The specimen comprised CD4+ T cells sorted from blood, sampled at week 0.

The DNA of the CDR3 is TGTGCCAGCAGCATGGGACCTGAAGAGTTCTTC. It yields the protein CASSMGPEEFF. The chain uses TRBV7-4 and TRBJ2-1; D tentatively reads TRBD1 or TRBD2 (5 bases each). The V end lost 5 bases, the J end lost 14 bases, and 13 bases lay between the germline ends. CDR1 is SGHVT and CDR2 is SQSDAQ in the germline V gene. CDR3 length equals 11 residues.